Included here is one TCR beta chain sequence, with context. This record comes from a study of blood T cell repertoires in COVID-19. Study-level background: Acute-phase and convalescent COVID-19 samples originated in the United States, Italy and Spain. PBMCs, B-cell-depleted T cells, or T cells provided the cDNA or gDNA that made up the material.

The CDR3 is made up of 14 amino acids. CDR1 LNHDA and CDR2 SQIVND come from the germline V gene (reference sequence). J was trimmed by 1 base and V by 7 bases; bases with no gene match: 5. Original processing notes: Amplification of reference gene primers was used by the study to estimate nucleated cell counts. The data were produced by immunoSEQ multiplex PCR, yet TCRdb's version contains in-frame clones alone and is incomplete. The D gene and trimming were derived from the DNA, and the V and J assignments and clone size from that table. The sample consists of under 170,000 clones, around 90% of them appearing once.

Sequenced material: peripheral blood. The TCR comes from a woman aged 60-70 years with active or convalescent COVID-19. V is TRBV19 and J is TRBJ1-1, with 8 bases fitting TRBD1. The CDR3 here is CASTWTGTNTEAFF. The CDR3 nucleotides read TGTGCCAGTACTTGGACAGGGACGAACACTGAAGCTTTCTTT.